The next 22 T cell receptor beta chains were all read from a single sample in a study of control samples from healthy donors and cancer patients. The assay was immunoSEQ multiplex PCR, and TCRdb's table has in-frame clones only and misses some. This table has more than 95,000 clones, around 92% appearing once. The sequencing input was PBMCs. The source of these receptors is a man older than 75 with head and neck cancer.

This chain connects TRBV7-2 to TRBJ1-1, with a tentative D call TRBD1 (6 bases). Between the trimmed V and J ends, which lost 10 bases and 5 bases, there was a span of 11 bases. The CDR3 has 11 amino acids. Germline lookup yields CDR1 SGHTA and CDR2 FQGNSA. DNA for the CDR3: TGTGCCATCCCAAGGGGGACTGAAGCTTTCTTT. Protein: CAIPRGTEAFF.

The CDR3, as DNA: TGTGCCAGCAGCCCCCGACCGAACGGCGATCAGCCCCAGCATTTT. The encoded protein is CASSPRPNGDQPQHF. The rearrangement links TRBV6-5 to TRBJ1-5, with D uncertain. CDR3 length equals 15 residues. In germline, CDR1 is MNHEY, CDR2 SVGAGI. Between the trimmed V and J ends, which lost 6 bases and 5 bases, there was a span of 17 bases.

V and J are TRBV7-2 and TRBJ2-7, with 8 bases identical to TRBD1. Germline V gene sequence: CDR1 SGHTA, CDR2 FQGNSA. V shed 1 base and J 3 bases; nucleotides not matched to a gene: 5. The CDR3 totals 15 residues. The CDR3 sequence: CASSLGQGTGYEQYF. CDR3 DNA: TGTGCCAGCAGCTTAGGACAGGGGACCGGCTACGAGCAGTACTTC.

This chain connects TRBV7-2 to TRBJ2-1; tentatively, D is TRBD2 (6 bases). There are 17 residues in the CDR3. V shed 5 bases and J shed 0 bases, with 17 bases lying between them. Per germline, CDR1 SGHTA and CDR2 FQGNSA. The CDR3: CASSPRAGMGSYNEQFF. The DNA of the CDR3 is TGTGCCAGCAGCCCTCGAGCGGGTATGGGCTCCTACAATGAGCAGTTCTTC.

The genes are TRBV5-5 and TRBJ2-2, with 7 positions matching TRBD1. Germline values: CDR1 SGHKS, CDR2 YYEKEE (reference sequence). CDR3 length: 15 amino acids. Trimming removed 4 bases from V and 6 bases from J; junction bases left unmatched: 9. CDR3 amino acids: CASSRRDRVAGELFF. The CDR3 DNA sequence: TGTGCCAGCAGCCGTCGCGACAGGGTTGCCGGGGAGCTGTTTTTT. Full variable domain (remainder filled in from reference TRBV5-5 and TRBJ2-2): DAGVTQSPTHLIKTRGQQVTLRCSPISGHKSVSWYQQVLGQGPQFIFQYYEKEERGRGNFPDRFSARQFPNYSSELNVNALLLGDSALYLCASSRRDRVAGELFFGEGSRLTVL.

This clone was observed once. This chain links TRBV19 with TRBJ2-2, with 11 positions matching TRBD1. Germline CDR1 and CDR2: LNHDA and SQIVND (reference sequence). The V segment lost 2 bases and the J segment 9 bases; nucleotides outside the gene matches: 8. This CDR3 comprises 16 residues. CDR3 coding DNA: TGTGCCAGTAGTATACGGACAGGGGGCCCGACGTGGGAGCTGTTTTTT. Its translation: CASSIRTGGPTWELFF. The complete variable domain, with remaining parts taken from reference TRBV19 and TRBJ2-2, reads DGGITQSPKYLFRKEGQNVTLSCEQNLNHDAMYWYRQDPGQGLRLIYYSQIVNDFQKGDIAEGYSVSREKKESFPLTVTSAQKNPTAFYLCASSIRTGGPTWELFFGEGSRLTVL.

The CDR3 DNA follows: TGTGCCAGCAGCCCGGACAGGGGGTTTACTGAAGCTTTCTTT. Protein product: CASSPDRGFTEAFF. The chain couples TRBV7-6 to TRBJ1-1; 10 positions agree with TRBD1. This CDR3 comprises 14 residues. Per the germline V gene, CDR1 is SGHVS and CDR2 is FNYEAQ. V shed 5 bases, J shed 5 bases, and the junction held 5 bases outside the gene matches.

The CDR3 bases are TGTGCCAGCAGTTTTGCCGGGACAGGGGGTTACGAGCAGTACTTC. Its protein product is CASSFAGTGGYEQYF. The V gene is TRBV25-1, the J gene TRBJ2-7, with 11 bases fitting TRBD1. The CDR3 runs 15 residues. Germline-derived CDR1 and CDR2 are MGHDK and SYGVNS. V lost 5 bases and J lost 4; bases outside the gene matches: 7.

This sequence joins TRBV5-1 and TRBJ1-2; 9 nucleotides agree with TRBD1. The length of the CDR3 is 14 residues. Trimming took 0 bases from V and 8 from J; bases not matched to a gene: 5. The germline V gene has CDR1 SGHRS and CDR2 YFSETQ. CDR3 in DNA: TGCGCCAGCAGCTTGGTCACAGGGGGCTCCGGCTACACCTTC. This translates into CASSLVTGGSGYTF.

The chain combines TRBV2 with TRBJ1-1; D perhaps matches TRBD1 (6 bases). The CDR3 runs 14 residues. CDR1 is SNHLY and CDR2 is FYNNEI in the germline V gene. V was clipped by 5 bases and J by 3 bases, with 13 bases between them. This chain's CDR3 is CASSFQGKDTEAFF. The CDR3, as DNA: TGTGCCAGCAGTTTTCAGGGGAAGGACACTGAAGCTTTCTTT.

CDR3 DNA: TGTGCCAGCAGCTTAGCGGGGACCCGCAGGCAGCCCCAGCATTTT. Protein sequence: CASSLAGTRRQPQHF. The chain carries TRBV7-8 and TRBJ1-5, with a tentative D call TRBD1 (5 bases). V gave up 0 bases and J gave up 7 bases, with 13 bases separating them. CDR1 and CDR2 (germline): SGHVS, FQNEAQ. CDR3 length: 15 residues.

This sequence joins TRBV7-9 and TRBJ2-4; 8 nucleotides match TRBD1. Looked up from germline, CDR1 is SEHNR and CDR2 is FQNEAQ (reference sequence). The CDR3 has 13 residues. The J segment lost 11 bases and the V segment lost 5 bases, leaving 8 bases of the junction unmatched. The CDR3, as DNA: TGTGCCAGCAGCAGACAGGGGCCTAGACTTCAGTACTTC. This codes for CASSRQGPRLQYF. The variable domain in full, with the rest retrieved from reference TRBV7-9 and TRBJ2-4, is DTGVSQNPRHKITKRGQNVTFRCDPISEHNRLYWYRQTLGQGPEFLTYFQNEAQLEKSRLLSDRFSAERPKGSFSTLEIQRTEQGDSAMYLCASSRQGPRLQYFGAGTRLSVL.

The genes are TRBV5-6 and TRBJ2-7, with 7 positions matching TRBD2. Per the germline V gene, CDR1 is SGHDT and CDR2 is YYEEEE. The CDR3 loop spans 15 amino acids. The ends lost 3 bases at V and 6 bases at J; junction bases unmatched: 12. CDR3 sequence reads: CASSSPVAGAFEQYF. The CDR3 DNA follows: TGTGCCAGCAGCTCTCCCGTGGCGGGAGCCTTCGAGCAGTACTTC.

The CDR3 is CASSEGGRSADTQYF. The CDR3 nucleotides are TGTGCCAGCAGTGAAGGGGGGAGGTCGGCGGATACGCAGTATTTT. V and J are TRBV2 and TRBJ2-3, with D possibly matching TRBD2 (6 bases). Germline CDR1 SNHLY, CDR2 FYNNEI. This CDR3 spans 15 amino acids. V lost 1 base, J lost 6 bases, and 14 bases lay in between.

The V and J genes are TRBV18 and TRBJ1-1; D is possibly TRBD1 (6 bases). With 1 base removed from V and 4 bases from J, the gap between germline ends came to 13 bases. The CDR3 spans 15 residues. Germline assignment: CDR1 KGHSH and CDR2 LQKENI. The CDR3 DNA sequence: TGTGCCAGCTCACCACGGTCACAGGGCGGCACTGAAGCTTTCTTT. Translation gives CASSPRSQGGTEAFF.

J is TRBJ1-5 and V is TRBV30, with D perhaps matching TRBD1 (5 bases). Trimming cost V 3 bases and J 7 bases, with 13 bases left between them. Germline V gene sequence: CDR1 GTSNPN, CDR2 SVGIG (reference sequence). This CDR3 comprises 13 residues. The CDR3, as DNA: TGTGCCTGGAGCCCGGGGGAGGGGCAGCCCCAGCATTTT. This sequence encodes CAWSPGEGQPQHF.

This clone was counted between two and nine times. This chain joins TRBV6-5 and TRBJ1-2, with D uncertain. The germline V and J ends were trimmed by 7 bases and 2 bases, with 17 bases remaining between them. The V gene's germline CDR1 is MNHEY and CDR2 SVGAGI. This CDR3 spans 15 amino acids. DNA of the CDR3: TGTGCCAGCACGTCTCTCCTGACACTAAACTATGGCTACACCTTC. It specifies CASTSLLTLNYGYTF.

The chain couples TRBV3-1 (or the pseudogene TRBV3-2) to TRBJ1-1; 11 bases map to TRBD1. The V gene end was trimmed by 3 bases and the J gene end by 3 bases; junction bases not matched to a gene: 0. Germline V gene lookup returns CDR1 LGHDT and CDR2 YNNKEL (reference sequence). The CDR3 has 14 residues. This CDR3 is CASSQGQGDTEAFF. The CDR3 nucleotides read TGTGCCAGCAGCCAGGGACAGGGGGACACTGAAGCTTTCTTT.

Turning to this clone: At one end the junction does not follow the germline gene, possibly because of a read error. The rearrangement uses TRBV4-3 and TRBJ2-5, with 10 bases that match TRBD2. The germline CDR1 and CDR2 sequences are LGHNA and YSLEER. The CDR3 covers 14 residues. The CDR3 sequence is CASSQRPDLAGEHF. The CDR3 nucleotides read TGCGCCAGCAGCCAAAGACCCGATCTAGCGGGAGAACACTTC.

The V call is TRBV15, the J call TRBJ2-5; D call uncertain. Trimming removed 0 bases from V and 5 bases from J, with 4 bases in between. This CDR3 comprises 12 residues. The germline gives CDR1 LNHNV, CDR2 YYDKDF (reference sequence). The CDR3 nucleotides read TGTGCCACCAGCAGAGACGTGGAGACCCAGTACTTC. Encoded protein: CATSRDVETQYF. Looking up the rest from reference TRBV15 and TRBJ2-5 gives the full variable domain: DAMVIQNPRYQVTQFGKPVTLSCSQTLNHNVMYWYQQKSSQAPKLLFHYYDKDFNNEADTPDNFQSRRPNTSFCFLDIRSPGLGDTAMYLCATSRDVETQYFGPGTRLLVL.

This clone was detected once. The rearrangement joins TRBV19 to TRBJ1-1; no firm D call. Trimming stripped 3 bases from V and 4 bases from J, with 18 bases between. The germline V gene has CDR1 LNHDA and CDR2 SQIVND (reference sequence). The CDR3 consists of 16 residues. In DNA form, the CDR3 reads TGTGCCAGTAGTATTTTTTATCGGGGAAGCCCCACTGAAGCTTTCTTT. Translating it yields CASSIFYRGSPTEAFF. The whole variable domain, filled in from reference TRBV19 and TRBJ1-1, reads DGGITQSPKYLFRKEGQNVTLSCEQNLNHDAMYWYRQDPGQGLRLIYYSQIVNDFQKGDIAEGYSVSREKKESFPLTVTSAQKNPTAFYLCASSIFYRGSPTEAFFGQGTRLTVV.

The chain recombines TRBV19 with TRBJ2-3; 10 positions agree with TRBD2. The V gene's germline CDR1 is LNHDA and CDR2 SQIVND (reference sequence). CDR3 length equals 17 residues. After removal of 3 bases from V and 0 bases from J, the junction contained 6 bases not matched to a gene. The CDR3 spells CASSMRTSGTSTDTQYF. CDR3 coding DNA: TGTGCCAGTAGTATGCGCACTAGCGGGACTAGCACAGATACGCAGTATTTT.